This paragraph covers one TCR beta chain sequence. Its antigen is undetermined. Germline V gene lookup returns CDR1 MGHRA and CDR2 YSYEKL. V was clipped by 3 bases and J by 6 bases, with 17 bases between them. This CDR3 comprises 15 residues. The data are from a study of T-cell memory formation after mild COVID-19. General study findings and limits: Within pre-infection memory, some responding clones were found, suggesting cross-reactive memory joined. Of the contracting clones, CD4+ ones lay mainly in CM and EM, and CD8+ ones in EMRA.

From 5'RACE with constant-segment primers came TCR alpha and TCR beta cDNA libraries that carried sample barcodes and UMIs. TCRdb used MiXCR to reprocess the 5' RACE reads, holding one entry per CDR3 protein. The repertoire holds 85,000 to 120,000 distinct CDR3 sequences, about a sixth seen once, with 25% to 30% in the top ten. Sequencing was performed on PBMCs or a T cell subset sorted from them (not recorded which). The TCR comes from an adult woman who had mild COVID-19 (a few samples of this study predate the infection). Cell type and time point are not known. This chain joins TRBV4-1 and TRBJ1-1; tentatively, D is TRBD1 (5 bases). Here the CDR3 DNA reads TGCGCCAGCAGCCAGGGCCTGACGGGGCCCGCTGAAGCTTTCTTT. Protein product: CASSQGLTGPAEAFF.